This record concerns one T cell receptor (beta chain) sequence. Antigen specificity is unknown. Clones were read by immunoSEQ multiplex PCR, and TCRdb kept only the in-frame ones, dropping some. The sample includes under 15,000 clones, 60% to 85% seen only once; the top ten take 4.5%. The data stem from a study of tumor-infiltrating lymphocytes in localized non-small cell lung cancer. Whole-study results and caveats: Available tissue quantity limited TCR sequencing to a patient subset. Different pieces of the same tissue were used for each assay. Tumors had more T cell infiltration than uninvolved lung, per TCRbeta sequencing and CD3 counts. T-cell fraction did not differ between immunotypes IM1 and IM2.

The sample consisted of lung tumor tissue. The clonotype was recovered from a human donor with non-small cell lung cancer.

The DNA of the CDR3 is TGTGCCAGCAGCACCCTTCGGGCTAACTATGGCTACACCTTC. Translated: CASSTLRANYGYTF. The V call is TRBV9, the J call TRBJ1-2; D is uncertain. CDR3 length: 14 residues. V was shortened by 4 bases and J by 0 bases, with 10 bases between the two germline ends. Germline-derived CDR1 and CDR2 are SGDLS and YYNGEE. Looking up the rest from reference TRBV9 and TRBJ1-2 gives the full variable domain: DSGVTQTPKHLITATGQRVTLRCSPRSGDLSVYWYQQSLDQGLQFLIQYYNGEERAKGNILERFSAQQFPDLHSELNLSSLELGDSALYFCASSTLRANYGYTFGSGTRLTVV.